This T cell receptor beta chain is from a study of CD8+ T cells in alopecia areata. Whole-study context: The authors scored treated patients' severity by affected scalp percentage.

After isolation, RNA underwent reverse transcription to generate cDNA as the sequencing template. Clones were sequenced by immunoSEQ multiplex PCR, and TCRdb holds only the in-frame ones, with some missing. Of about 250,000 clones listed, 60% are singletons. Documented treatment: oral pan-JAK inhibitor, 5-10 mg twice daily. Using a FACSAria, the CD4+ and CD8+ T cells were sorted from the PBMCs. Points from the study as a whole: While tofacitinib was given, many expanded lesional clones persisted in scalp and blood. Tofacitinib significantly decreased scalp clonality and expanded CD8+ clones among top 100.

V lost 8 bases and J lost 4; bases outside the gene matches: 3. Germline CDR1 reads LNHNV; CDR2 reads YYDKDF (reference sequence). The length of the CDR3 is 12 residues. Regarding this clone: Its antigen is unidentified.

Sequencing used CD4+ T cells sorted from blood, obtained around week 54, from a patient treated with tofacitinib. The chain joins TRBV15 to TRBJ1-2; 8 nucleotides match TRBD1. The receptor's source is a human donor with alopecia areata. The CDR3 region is CATADRGYGYTF. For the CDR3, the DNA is TGTGCCACCGCCGACAGGGGCTATGGCTACACCTTC.